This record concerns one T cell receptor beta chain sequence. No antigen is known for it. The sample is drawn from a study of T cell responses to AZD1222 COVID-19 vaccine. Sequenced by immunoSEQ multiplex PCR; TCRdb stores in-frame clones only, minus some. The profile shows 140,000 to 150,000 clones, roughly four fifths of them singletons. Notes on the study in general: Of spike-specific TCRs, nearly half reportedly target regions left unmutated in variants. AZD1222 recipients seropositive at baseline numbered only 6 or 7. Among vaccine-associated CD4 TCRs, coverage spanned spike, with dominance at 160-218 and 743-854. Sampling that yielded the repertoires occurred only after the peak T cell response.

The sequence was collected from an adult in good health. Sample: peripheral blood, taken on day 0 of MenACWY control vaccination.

The CDR3: CASSLVAEQFF. For the CDR3, the DNA is TGTGCCAGCAGCTTGGTCGCTGAGCAGTTCTTC. The V call is TRBV5-5, the J call TRBJ2-1; the D is unclear. This CDR3 comprises 11 residues. Looked up from germline, CDR1 is SGHKS and CDR2 is YYEKEE (reference sequence). The V gene lost 0 bases and the J gene lost 9 bases, with 4 bases spanning the gap.